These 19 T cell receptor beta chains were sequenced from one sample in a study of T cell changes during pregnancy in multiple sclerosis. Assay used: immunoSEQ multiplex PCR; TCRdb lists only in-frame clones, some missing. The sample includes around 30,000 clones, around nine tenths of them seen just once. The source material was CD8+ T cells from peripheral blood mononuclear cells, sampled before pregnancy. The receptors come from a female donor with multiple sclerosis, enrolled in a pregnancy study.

CDR3: CASSLDRGGTEAFF. CDR3 nucleotide sequence: TGTGCCAGCAGCCTAGACAGGGGCGGTACTGAAGCTTTCTTT. The chain is built from TRBV27 and TRBJ1-1, with 8 bases fitting TRBD1. The J segment lost 5 bases and the V segment lost 6 bases, leaving 8 bases of the junction unmatched. This CDR3 comprises 14 residues. CDR1 is MNHEY and CDR2 is SMNVEV in the germline V gene (reference sequence).

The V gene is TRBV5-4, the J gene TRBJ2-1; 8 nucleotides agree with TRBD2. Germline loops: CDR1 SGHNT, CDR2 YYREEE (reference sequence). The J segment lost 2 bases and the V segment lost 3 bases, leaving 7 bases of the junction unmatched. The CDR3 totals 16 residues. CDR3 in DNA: TGTGCCAGCAGCTGGGAGCGGGGGCCAACCTACAATGAGCAGTTCTTC. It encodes CASSWERGPTYNEQFF.

The CDR3 sequence is CASSSPGQGIYGYTF. In nucleotides, the CDR3 is TGTGCCAGCAGCTCCCCGGGACAGGGGATCTATGGCTACACCTTC. This chain uses TRBV7-6 with TRBJ1-2, with 10 bases aligning to TRBD1. Germline CDR1 and CDR2: SGHVS and FNYEAQ. CDR3 length: 15 amino acids. V was pared by 4 bases and J by 4 bases, with 6 bases of the junction left unmatched.

This chain's CDR3 is CASSTLAGTGIGNTIYF. The CDR3 region has the DNA TGTGCCAGCAGCACCCTGGCCGGGACAGGGATCGGAAACACCATATATTTT. V and J are TRBV7-6 and TRBJ1-3, with 9 positions matching TRBD1. The J segment lost 4 bases and the V segment lost 5 bases, leaving 12 bases of the junction unmatched. Germline V gives CDR1 SGHVS, CDR2 FNYEAQ. The CDR3 is made up of 17 amino acids.

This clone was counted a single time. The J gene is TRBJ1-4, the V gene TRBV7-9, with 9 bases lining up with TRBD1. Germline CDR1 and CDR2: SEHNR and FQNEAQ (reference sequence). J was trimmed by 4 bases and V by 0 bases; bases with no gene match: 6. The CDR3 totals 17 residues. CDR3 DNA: TGTGCCAGCAGCTTAGCGGACAGGGGACAGATTAATGAAAAACTGTTTTTT. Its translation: CASSLADRGQINEKLFF.

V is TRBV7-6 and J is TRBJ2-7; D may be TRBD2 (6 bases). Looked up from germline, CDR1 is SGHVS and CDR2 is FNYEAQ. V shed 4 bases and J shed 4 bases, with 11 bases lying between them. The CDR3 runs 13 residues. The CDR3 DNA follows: TGTGCCAGCAGCTACGGGACTGCTTACGAGCAGTACTTC. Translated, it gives CASSYGTAYEQYF.

As DNA, the CDR3 is TGTGCCAGCACGTTAATCGGGGGGTCTGAAGCTTTCTTT. It translates to CASTLIGGSEAFF. V usage is TRBV19 and J usage is TRBJ1-1; D perhaps matches TRBD1 (5 bases). Trimming removed 9 bases at V and 6 bases at J, with 17 bases between. This CDR3 has 13 residues. Per the germline V gene, CDR1 is LNHDA and CDR2 is SQIVND (reference sequence).

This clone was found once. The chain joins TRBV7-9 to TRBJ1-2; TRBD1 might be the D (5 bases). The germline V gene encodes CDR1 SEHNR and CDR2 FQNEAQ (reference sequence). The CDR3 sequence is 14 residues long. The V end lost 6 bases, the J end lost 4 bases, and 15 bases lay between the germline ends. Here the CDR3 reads CASRPGGVAYGYTF. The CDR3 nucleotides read TGTGCCAGCAGGCCGGGAGGGGTGGCCTATGGCTACACCTTC.

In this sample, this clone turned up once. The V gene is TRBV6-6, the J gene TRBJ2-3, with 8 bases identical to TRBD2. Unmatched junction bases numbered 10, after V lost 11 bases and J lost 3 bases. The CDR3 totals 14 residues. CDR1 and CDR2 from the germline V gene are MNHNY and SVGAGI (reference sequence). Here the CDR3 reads CAGPEGGRTDTQYF. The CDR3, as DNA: TGTGCCGGCCCCGAGGGCGGGAGGACAGATACGCAGTATTTT.

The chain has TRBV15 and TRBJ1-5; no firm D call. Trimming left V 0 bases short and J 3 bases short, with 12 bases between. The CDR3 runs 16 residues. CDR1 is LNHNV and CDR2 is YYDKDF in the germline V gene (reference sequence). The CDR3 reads CATSRDFGDYNQPQHF. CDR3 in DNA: TGTGCCACCAGCAGAGATTTCGGGGATTACAATCAGCCCCAGCATTTT.

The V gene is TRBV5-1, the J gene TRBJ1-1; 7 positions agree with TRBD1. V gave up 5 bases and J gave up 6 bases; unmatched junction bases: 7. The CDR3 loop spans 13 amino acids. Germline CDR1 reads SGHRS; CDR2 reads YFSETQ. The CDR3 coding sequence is TGCGCCAGCAGGACACAGGGGTCCCCTGAAGCTTTCTTT. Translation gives CASRTQGSPEAFF.

CDR3: CASSERDRSSDTQYF. DNA for the CDR3: TGTGCCAGCAGTGAGCGGGACAGGTCATCAGATACGCAGTATTTT. The gene calls are TRBV6-1 and TRBJ2-3, with 8 bases fitting TRBD1. CDR3 size: 15 residues. Trimming cost V 3 bases and J 4 bases; bases outside gene matches: 6. In germline, CDR1 is MNHNS, CDR2 SASEGT.

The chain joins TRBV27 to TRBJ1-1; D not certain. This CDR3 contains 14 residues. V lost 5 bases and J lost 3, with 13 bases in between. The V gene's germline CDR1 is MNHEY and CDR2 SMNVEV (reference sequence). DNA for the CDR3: TGTGCCAGCAGTCCCCGGGTTTGGGACACTGAAGCTTTCTTT. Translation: CASSPRVWDTEAFF.

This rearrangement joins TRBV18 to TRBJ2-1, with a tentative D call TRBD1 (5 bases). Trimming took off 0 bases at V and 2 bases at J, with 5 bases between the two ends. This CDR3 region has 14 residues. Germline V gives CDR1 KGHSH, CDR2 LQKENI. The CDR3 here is CASSPPDTYNEQFF. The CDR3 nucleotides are TGTGCCAGCTCACCACCGGACACCTACAATGAGCAGTTCTTC.

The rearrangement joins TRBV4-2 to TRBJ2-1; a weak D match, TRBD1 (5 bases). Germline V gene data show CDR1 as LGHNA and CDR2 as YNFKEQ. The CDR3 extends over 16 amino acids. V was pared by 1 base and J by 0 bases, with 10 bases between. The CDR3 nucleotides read TGTGCCAGCAGCCAAGGGGGCGGAAGCTCCTACAATGAGCAGTTCTTC. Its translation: CASSQGGGSSYNEQFF.

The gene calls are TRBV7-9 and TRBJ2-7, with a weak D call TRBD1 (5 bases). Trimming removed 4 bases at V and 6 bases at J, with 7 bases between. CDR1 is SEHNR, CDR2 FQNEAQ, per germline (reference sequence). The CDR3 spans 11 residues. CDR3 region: CASSSGLEQYF. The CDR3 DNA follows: TGTGCCAGCAGCTCAGGGCTCGAGCAGTACTTC. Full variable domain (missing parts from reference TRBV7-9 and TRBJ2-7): DTGVSQNPRHKITKRGQNVTFRCDPISEHNRLYWYRQTLGQGPEFLTYFQNEAQLEKSRLLSDRFSAERPKGSFSTLEIQRTEQGDSAMYLCASSSGLEQYFGPGTRLTVT.

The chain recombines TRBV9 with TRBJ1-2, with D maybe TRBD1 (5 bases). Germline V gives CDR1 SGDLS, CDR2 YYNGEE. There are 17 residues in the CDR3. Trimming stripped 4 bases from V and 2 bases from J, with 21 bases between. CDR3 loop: CASSPGGGVHINYGYTF. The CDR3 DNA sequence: TGTGCCAGCAGCCCCGGCGGGGGGGTTCATATAAACTATGGCTACACCTTC.

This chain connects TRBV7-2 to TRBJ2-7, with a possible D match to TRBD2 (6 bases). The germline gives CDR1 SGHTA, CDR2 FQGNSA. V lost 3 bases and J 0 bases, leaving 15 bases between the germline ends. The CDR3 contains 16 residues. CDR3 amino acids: CASSFREDGSSYEQYF. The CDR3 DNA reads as TGTGCCAGCAGCTTTAGAGAGGACGGGAGCTCCTACGAGCAGTACTTC.

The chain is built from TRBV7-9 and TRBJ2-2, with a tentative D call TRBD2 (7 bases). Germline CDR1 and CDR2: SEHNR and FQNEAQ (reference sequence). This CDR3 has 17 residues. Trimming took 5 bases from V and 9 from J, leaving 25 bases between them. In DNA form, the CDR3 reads TGTGCCAGCAGCCCACCGGACGGGCGGGGGCCGAAGCGGGAGCTGTTTTTT. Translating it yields CASSPPDGRGPKRELFF.